The clone carrying this TCR beta chain was picked up one time. As yet, its antigen is unknown. This entry comes from a study of Ad26.COV2.S vaccination and SARS-CoV-2 variants. This table comes from immunoSEQ multiplex PCR, and its TCRdb copy is limited to in-frame clones, with some not included. The table shows fewer than 150,000 clones, with 86% occurring only once. CDR1 is MNHNY, CDR2 SVGAGI, per germline (reference sequence). The CDR3 consists of 12 residues. V lost 7 bases to trimming and J lost 3 bases, with 8 bases between them. Study-level findings and limits: Total responses of T cells may have been underestimated by the analyses of TCR breadth and depth. Vaccinated individuals (as opposed to placebo recipients) had higher spike-specific TCR breadth. Similar non-spike TCR breadth was seen in vaccine and placebo recipients. Substantial breadth in spike-specific CD8+ and CD4+ T cell responses was reportedly seen after vaccination.

This sample comprised peripheral blood, obtained after recovery from COVID-19. The V gene is TRBV6-6, the J gene TRBJ2-3, with D unclear. The source is a human donor who had recovered from COVID-19. The CDR3 is CASNPVTDTQYF. Written as DNA, the CDR3 is TGTGCCAGCAACCCCGTAACAGATACGCAGTATTTT.